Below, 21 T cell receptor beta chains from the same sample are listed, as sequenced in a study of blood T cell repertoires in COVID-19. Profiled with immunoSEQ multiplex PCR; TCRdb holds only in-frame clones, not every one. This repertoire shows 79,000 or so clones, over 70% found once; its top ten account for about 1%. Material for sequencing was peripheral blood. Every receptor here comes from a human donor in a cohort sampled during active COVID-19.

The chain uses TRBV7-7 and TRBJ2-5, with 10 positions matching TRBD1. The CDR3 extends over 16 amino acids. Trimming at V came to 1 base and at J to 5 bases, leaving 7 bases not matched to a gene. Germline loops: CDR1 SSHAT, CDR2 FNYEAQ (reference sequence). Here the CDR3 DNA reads TGTGCCAGCAGCTTAGGACAGGGGGCCGGGGGGGAGACCCAGTACTTC. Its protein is CASSLGQGAGGETQYF.

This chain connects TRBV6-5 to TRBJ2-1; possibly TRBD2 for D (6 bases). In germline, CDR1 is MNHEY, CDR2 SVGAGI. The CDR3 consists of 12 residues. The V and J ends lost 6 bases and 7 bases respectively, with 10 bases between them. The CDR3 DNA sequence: TGTGCCAGCAGGGGGACTCGAAATGAGCAGTTCTTC. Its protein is CASRGTRNEQFF.

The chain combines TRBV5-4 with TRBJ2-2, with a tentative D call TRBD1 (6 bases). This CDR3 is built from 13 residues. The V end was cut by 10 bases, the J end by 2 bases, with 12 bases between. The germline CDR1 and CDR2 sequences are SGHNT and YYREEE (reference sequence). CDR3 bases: TGTGCCGGAAGGACAGTCAACACCGGGGAGCTGTTTTTT. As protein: CAGRTVNTGELFF. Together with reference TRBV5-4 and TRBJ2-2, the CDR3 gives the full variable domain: ETGVTQSPTHLIKTRGQQVTLRCSSQSGHNTVSWYQQALGQGPQFIFQYYREEENGRGNFPPRFSGLQFPNYSSELNVNALELDDSALYLCAGRTVNTGELFFGEGSRLTVL.

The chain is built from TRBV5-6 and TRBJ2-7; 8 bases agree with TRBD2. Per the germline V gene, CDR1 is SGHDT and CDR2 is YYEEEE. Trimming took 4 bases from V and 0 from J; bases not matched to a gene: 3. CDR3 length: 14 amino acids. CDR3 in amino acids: CASSKAGASYEQYF. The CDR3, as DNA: TGTGCCAGCAGCAAAGCGGGAGCCTCCTACGAGCAGTACTTC.

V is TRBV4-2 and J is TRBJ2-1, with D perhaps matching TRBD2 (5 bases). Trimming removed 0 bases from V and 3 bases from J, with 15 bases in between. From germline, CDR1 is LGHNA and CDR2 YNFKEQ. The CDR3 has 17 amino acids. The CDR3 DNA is TGTGCCAGCAGCCAAGAAGCTTTGCCGGGAAGCTACAATGAGCAGTTCTTC. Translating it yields CASSQEALPGSYNEQFF.

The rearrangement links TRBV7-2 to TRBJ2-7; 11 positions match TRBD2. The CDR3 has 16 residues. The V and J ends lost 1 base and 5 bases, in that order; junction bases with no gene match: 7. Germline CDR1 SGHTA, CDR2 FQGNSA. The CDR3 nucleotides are TGTGCCAGCAGCTTAGGGGAACTAGCGGGAGTCGACGAGCAGTACTTC. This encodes CASSLGELAGVDEQYF.

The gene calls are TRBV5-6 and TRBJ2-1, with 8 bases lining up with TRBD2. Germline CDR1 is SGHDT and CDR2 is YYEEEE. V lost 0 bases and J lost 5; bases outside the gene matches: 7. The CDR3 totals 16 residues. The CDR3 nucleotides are TGTGCCAGCAGCTTGGTTCCTAGCGGGCGAGACAATGAGCAGTTCTTC. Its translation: CASSLVPSGRDNEQFF.

The CDR3 nucleotides read TGTGCCAGCAGTCGACAGGGGGCGGAAAACACCATATATTTT. Encoded protein: CASSRQGAENTIYF. This sequence joins TRBV28 and TRBJ1-3; TRBD1 aligns across 10 bases. The CDR3 runs 14 residues. Per germline, CDR1 MDHEN and CDR2 SYDVKM. V lost 5 bases, J lost 6 bases, and 4 bases stayed unmatched. Supplemented by reference TRBV28 and TRBJ1-3, the full variable domain reads DVKVTQSSRYLVKRTGEKVFLECVQDMDHENMFWYRQDPGLGLRLIYFSYDVKMKEKGDIPEGYSVSREKKERFSLILESASTNQTSMYLCASSRQGAENTIYFGEGSWLTVV.

CDR3 DNA: TGTGCCAGCAGCCCCGGGTGGAGTGGGAACACTGAAGCTTTCTTT. This codes for CASSPGWSGNTEAFF. This rearrangement joins TRBV7-9 to TRBJ1-1; D is uncertain. Germline-derived CDR1 and CDR2 are SEHNR and FQNEAQ (reference sequence). V gave up 5 bases and J gave up 1 base, with 14 bases separating them. There are 15 residues in the CDR3. Based on the CDR3 plus reference TRBV7-9 and TRBJ1-1, the full variable domain is DTGVSQNPRHKITKRGQNVTFRCDPISEHNRLYWYRQTLGQGPEFLTYFQNEAQLEKSRLLSDRFSAERPKGSFSTLEIQRTEQGDSAMYLCASSPGWSGNTEAFFGQGTRLTVV.

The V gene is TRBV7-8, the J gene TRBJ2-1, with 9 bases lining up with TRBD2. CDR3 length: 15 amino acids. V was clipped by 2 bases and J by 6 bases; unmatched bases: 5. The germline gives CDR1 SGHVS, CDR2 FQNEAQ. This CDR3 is CASSLSGRPPNEQFF. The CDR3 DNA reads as TGTGCCAGCAGCTTAAGCGGGAGGCCTCCCAATGAGCAGTTCTTC.

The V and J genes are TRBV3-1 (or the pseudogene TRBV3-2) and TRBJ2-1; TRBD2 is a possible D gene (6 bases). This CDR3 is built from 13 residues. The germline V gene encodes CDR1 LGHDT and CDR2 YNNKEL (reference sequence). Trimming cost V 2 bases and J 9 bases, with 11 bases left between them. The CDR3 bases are TGTGCCAGCAGCCAAAAACTAGCTCGTGAGCAGTTCTTC. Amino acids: CASSQKLAREQFF.

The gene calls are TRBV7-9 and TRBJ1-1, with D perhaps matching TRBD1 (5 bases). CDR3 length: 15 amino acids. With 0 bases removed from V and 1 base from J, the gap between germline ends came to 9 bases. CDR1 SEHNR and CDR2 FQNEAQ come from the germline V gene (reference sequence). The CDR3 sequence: CASSLALTGNTEAFF. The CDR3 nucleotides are TGTGCCAGCAGCTTAGCCCTAACAGGGAACACTGAAGCTTTCTTT. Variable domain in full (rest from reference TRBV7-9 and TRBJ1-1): DTGVSQNPRHKITKRGQNVTFRCDPISEHNRLYWYRQTLGQGPEFLTYFQNEAQLEKSRLLSDRFSAERPKGSFSTLEIQRTEQGDSAMYLCASSLALTGNTEAFFGQGTRLTVV.

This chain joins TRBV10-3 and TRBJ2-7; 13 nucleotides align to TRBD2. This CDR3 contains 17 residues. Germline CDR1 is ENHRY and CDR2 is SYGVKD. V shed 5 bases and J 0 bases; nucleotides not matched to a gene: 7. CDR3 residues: CAISPRRTSGSSYEQYF. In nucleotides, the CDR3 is TGTGCCATCAGTCCCCGGCGGACTAGCGGGAGCTCCTACGAGCAGTACTTC.

CDR3 in amino acids: CASSAQTSRSTDTQYF. The CDR3 DNA sequence: TGTGCCAGCAGCGCCCAGACTAGCCGTAGCACAGATACGCAGTATTTT. The V gene is TRBV7-6, the J gene TRBJ2-3; TRBD2 matches at 7 bases. With V trimmed by 5 bases and J by 0 bases, 8 bases remained unmatched. From germline, CDR1 is SGHVS and CDR2 FNYEAQ. The CDR3 extends over 16 amino acids.

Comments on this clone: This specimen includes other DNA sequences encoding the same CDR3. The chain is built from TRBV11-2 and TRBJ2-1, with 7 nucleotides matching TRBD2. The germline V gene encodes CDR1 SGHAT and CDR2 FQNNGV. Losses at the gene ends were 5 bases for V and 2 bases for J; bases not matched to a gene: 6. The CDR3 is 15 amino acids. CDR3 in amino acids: CASSLLAGPYNEQFF. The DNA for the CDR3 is TGTGCCAGCAGCCTTTTAGCGGGCCCCTACAATGAGCAGTTCTTC. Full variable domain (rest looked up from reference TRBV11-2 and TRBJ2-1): EAGVAQSPRYKIIEKRQSVAFWCNPISGHATLYWYQQILGQGPKLLIQFQNNGVVDDSQLPKDRFSAERLKGVDSTLKIQPAKLEDSAVYLCASSLLAGPYNEQFFGPGTRLTVL.

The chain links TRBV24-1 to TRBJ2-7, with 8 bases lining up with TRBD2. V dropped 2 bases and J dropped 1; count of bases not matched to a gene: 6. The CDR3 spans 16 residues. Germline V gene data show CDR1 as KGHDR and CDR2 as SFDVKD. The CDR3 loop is CATSDYGGGRSYEQYF. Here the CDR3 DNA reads TGTGCCACCAGTGATTACGGCGGGGGGCGATCCTACGAGCAGTACTTC.

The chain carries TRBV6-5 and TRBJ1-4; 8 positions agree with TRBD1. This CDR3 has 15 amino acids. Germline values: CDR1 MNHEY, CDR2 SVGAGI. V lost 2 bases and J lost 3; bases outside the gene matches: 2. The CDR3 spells CASSYGQGANEKLFF. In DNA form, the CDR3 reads TGTGCCAGCAGTTACGGACAGGGAGCTAATGAAAAACTGTTTTTT.

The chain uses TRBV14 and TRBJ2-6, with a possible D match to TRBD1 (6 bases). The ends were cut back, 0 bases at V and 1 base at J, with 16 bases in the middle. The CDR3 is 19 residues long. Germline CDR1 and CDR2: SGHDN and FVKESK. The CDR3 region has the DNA TGTGCCAGCAGCCAAGATGTGTACAGGGTCGGGTCTGGGGCCAACGTCCTGACTTTC. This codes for CASSQDVYRVGSGANVLTF.

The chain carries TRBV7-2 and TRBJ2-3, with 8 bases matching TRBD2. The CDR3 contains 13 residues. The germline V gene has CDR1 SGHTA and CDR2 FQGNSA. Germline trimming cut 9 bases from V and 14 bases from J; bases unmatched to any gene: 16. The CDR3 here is CASEVVAGTRRYF. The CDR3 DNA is TGTGCCAGTGAAGTTGTGGCCGGGACTAGACGGTATTTT.

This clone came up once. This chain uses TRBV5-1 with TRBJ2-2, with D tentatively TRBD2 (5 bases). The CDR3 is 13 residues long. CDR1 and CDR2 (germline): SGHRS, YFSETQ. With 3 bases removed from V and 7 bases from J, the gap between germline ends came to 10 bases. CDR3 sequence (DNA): TGCGCCAGCAGCTCAGGAGACTACGGGGAGCTGTTTTTT. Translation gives CASSSGDYGELFF.

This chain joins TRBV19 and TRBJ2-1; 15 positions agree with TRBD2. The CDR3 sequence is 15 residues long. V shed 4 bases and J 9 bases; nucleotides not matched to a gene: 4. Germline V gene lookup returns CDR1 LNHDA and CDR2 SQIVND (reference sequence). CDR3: CASSRGLAGGGEQFF. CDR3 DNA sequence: TGTGCCAGTAGTAGAGGACTAGCGGGAGGGGGTGAGCAGTTCTTC.